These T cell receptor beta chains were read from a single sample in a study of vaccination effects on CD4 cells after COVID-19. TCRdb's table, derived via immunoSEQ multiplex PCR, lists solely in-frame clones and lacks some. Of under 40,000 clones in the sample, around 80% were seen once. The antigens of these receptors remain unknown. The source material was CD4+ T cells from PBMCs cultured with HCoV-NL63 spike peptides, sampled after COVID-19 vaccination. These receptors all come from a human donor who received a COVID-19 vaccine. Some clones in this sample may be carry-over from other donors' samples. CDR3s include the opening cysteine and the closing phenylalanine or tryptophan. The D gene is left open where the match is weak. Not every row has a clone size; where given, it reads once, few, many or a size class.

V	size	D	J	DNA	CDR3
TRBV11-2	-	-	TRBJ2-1	TGTGCCAGCAGCTTAGAGCTTGGGGCGGGCGACAATGAGCAGTTCTTC	CASSLELGAGDNEQFF
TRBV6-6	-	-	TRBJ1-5	TGTGCCAGCAGTTGGGTGGGACGAGATCAGCCCCAGCATTTT	CASSWVGRDQPQHF
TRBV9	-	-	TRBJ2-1	TGTGCCAGCAGCGTAGACGCAGGCTCCTACAATGAGCAGTTCTTC	CASSVDAGSYNEQFF
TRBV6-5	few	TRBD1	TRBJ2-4	TGTGCCAGCACCTCGACAGGGTTCAACATTCAGTACTTC	CASTSTGFNIQYF
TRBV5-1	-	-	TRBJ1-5	TGCGCCAGCAGCTTGGGTGGTCTCAATCAGCCCCAGCATTTT	CASSLGGLNQPQHF
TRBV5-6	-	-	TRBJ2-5	TGTGCCAGCAGTTCAGGTTGGATCAATCAGAAGACCCAGTACTTC	CASSSGWINQKTQYF
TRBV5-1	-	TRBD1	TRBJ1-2	TGCGCCAGCAGCCCGTACAGGGGTTCTAACTATGGCTACACCTTC	CASSPYRGSNYGYTF
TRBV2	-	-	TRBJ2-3	TGTGCCAGCAGTGTAGAGAACGGAGGAGGTACGCAGTATTTT	CASSVENGGGTQYF
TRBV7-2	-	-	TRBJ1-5	TGTGCCAGCAGCCCCACGACCAATCAGCCCCAGCATTTT	CASSPTTNQPQHF
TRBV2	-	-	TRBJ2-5	TGTGCCAGCAGTGAAGTCAGCGGGCAAGAGACCCAGTACTTC	CASSEVSGQETQYF
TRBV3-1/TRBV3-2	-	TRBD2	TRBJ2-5	TGTGCCAGCAGCCTTAGCGGGGGGCATAAGACCCAGTACTTC	CASSLSGGHKTQYF
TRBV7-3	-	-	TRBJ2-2	TGTGCCAGCAGCCGCCTTAGGGGTATGCGCACCGGGGAGCTGTTTTTT	CASSRLRGMRTGELFF
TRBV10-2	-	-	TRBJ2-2	TGCGCCAGCAGACCGGGACATCTTTACACCGGGGAGCTGTTTTTT	CASRPGHLYTGELFF
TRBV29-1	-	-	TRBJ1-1	TGCAGCGCTCAACAGGGGAACACTGAAGCTTTCTTT	CSAQQGNTEAFF
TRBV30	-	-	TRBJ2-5	TGTGCCTGGAGCGCCGGGTGGAGTTACCAAGAGACCCAGTACTTC	CAWSAGWSYQETQYF
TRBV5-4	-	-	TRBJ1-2	TGTGCCAGCAGCCGAAAGCCAGGGAACTATGGCTACACCTTC	CASSRKPGNYGYTF
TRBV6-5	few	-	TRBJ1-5	TGTGCCAGCAGTTACTCGGGGGGGGGCAATCAGCCCCAGCATTTT	CASSYSGGGNQPQHF
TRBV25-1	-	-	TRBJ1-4	TGTGCCAGCAGTACAGGGCTGGCTAATGAAAAACTGTTTTTT	CASSTGLANEKLFF
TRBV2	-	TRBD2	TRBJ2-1	TGTGCCAGCAGCGGACAACTAGCGGGGAGCTCCTACAATGAGCAGTTCTTC	CASSGQLAGSSYNEQFF
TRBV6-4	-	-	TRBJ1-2	TGTGCCAGCAGTGCCGGGCCGAGTCAGGGCGGTTACACCTTC	CASSAGPSQGGYTF
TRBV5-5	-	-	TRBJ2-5	TGTGCCAGCAGCAGCAGGCAAGAGACCCAGTACTTC	CASSSRQETQYF
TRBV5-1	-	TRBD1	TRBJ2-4	TGCGCCAGCAGCTCACAGGGGAAAACGGCCAAAAACATTCAGTACTTC	CASSSQGKTAKNIQYF
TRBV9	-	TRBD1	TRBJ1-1	TGTGCCAGCAGCGTAGGACAGGGGGCGTCCACTGAAGCTTTCTTT	CASSVGQGASTEAFF
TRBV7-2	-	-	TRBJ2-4	TGTGCCAGCAGCCCCGGCGCCATGGTCATTCAGTACTTC	CASSPGAMVIQYF
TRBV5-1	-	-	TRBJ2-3	TGCGCCAGCAGCTTAGCAGCAGATACGCAGTATTTT	CASSLAADTQYF
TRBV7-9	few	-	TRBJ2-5	TGTGCCAGCAGCTTCGGCGGGTCCCAAGAGACCCAGTACTTC	CASSFGGSQETQYF
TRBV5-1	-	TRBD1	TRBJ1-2	TGCGCCAGCAGCTTGGCCACAGGGGCGCTCTATGGCTACACCTTC	CASSLATGALYGYTF
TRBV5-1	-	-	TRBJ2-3	TGCGCCAGCAGCTTGGCCCTAATTCGGGGGGCGGGCACAGATACGCAGTATTTT	CASSLALIRGAGTDTQYF
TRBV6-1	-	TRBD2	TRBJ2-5	TGTGCCAGCAGTGAAGGATGGGGGGGTCAAGAGACCCAGTACTTC	CASSEGWGGQETQYF
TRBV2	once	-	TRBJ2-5	TGTGCCAGCAGCCCAGACCCATGGGAGACCCAGTACTTC	CASSPDPWETQYF
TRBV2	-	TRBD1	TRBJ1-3	TGTGCCAGCAGTGGAACTCCAGGGGGAGGAAACACCATATATTTT	CASSGTPGGGNTIYF
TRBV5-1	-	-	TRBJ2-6	TGCGCCAGCAGCTTGGCCGCTGGGGCCAACGTCCTGACTTTC	CASSLAAGANVLTF
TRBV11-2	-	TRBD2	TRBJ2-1	TGTGCCAGCAGGGCTCGGACTAGCGGGGCCCCCTACAATGAGCAGTTCTTC	CASRARTSGAPYNEQFF
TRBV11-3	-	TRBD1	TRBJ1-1	TGTGCCAGCAGCTTATCTGGGACAGGGGGCACTGAAGCTTTCTTT	CASSLSGTGGTEAFF
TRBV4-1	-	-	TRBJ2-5	TGCGCCAGCAGCCAAAGGCCTGGAGAGACCCAGTACTTC	CASSQRPGETQYF